A single sample is the source of the 13 T cell receptor beta chains below, sequenced in a study of shared clonotypes between healthy human individuals. Sequencing used immunoSEQ multiplex PCR; TCRdb keeps in-frame clones, though not all of them. The table has roughly 530,000 clones, 90% to 96% seen once. The sequencing input was naive CD4+ T cells sorted from blood. As to subset: CD45RA+ positively selected. The receptors shown here come from a woman aged 30 to 39 in good health.

The chain employs TRBV6-6 and TRBJ1-3, with D unclear. CDR3 length: 16 residues. Trimming stripped 6 bases from V and 0 bases from J, with 15 bases between. Germline lookup yields CDR1 MNHNY and CDR2 SVGAGI (reference sequence). The CDR3 loop reads CASSPSLGSSGNTIYF. In DNA, the CDR3 is TGTGCCAGCAGCCCCTCATTGGGATCCTCTGGAAACACCATATATTTT.

The chain has TRBV29-1 and TRBJ2-7, with TRBD2 matching over 8 bases. The junction had 14 bases not matched to a gene; V was cut back by 8 bases and J by 5 bases. CDR1 and CDR2 from the germline V gene are SQVTM and ANQGSEA. The CDR3 totals 14 residues. The CDR3 reads CSHGPGGPYNEQYF. The CDR3 DNA is TGCAGCCACGGACCGGGAGGGCCTTACAACGAGCAGTACTTC.

This CDR3 reads CASTQGIETQYF. The CDR3 bases are TGTGCCAGTACGCAGGGAATAGAGACCCAGTACTTC. The chain couples TRBV28 to TRBJ2-5; the D gene is possibly TRBD1 (5 bases). The CDR3 is 12 residues long. Trimming stripped 9 bases from V and 4 bases from J, with 12 bases between. CDR1 and CDR2 (germline): MDHEN, SYDVKM.

The chain carries TRBV28 and TRBJ2-1; 9 positions agree with TRBD2. There are 15 residues in the CDR3. Germline CDR1 reads MDHEN; CDR2 reads SYDVKM. After removal of 3 bases from V and 6 bases from J, the junction contained 6 bases not matched to a gene. The CDR3 DNA follows: TGTGCCAGCAGTTTCTCTAGCGGGGCTCTCAATGAGCAGTTCTTC. Its translation is CASSFSSGALNEQFF.

The V gene is TRBV9, the J gene TRBJ1-2; 11 nucleotides align to TRBD1. Germline-derived CDR1 and CDR2 are SGDLS and YYNGEE. This CDR3 contains 15 residues. V lost 1 base and J lost 5; bases outside the gene matches: 4. Written as DNA, the CDR3 is TGTGCCAGCAGCGTAATAGGGACAGGGGGGTATGGCTACACCTTC. It is translated as CASSVIGTGGYGYTF.

The chain links TRBV6-5 to TRBJ2-5, with D possibly matching TRBD2 (5 bases). Gene TRBJ2-7 matches the end of the DNA better, so the J call may be wrong. This CDR3 has 15 amino acids. Germline V gene data show CDR1 as MNHEY and CDR2 as SVGAGI. DNA for the CDR3: TGTGCCAGCAGTTACTCCCGAGGCGGACTGGGCGAGCAGTACTTC. Translating it yields CASSYSRGGLGEQYF.

V is TRBV6-5 and J is TRBJ2-1, with TRBD1 identical over 8 bases. Germline values: CDR1 MNHEY, CDR2 SVGAGI. CDR3 size: 15 residues. J was trimmed by 4 bases and V by 6 bases; bases with no gene match: 8. Here the CDR3 reads CASRSTGGSYNEQFF. DNA for the CDR3: TGTGCCAGCAGATCCACAGGGGGGTCGTACAATGAGCAGTTCTTC.

About this clone itself: At one of its ends the junction is not consistent with the germline gene, which may arise from a read error. The chain employs TRBV28 and TRBJ2-5; TRBD2 agrees at 13 bases. CDR3 length: 18 residues. Germline loops: CDR1 MDHEN, CDR2 SYDVKM. The CDR3 is CASSTSGTSGTYQEAQYF. The CDR3 region has the DNA TGTGCCAGCAGTACCTCCGGGACTAGCGGGACGTACCAAGAGGCCCAGTACTTC.

The gene calls are TRBV2 and TRBJ2-1, with 7 bases that match TRBD1. V shed 6 bases and J 8 bases; nucleotides not matched to a gene: 7. This CDR3 spans 13 amino acids. Germline V lookup: CDR1 SNHLY, CDR2 FYNNEI. In nucleotides, the CDR3 is TGTGCCAGCAGCCGGACAGGTTTACATGAGCAGTTCTTC. Its protein product is CASSRTGLHEQFF. The full variable domain, in which reference TRBV2 and TRBJ2-1 provide the parts outside the CDR3, is EPEVTQTPSHQVTQMGQEVILRCVPISNHLYFYWYRQILGQKVEFLVSFYNNEISEKSEIFDDQFSVERPDGSNFTLKIRSTKLEDSAMYFCASSRTGLHEQFFGPGTRLTVL.

To note about this clone: At one end the junction does not follow the germline gene, possibly because of a read error. The chain combines TRBV5-1 with TRBJ2-5; 8 bases are shared with TRBD1. The CDR3 has 11 residues. CDR1 is SGHRS, CDR2 YFSETQ, per germline. CDR3 in DNA: TGCGCGACAGGGGAGGAAGAAACCCAGTACTTC. This encodes CATGEEETQYF.

The V and J genes are TRBV27 and TRBJ2-7; D possibly uses TRBD1 or TRBD2 (5 bases each). With 5 bases removed from V and 6 bases from J, the gap between germline ends came to 17 bases. The CDR3 contains 14 residues. CDR1 and CDR2 (germline): MNHEY, SMNVEV (reference sequence). The CDR3 coding sequence is TGTGCCAGCAGTCCCCTGGGACGGACGGCCGAGCAGTACTTC. Translated, it gives CASSPLGRTAEQYF.

This clone was picked up one time. The rearrangement joins TRBV29-1 to TRBJ2-2, with a tentative D call TRBD1 (5 bases). The CDR3 extends over 14 amino acids. The ends were cut back, 6 bases at V and 3 bases at J, with 14 bases in the middle. CDR1 is SQVTM and CDR2 is ANQGSEA in the germline V gene. CDR3: CSVSGHQDTGELFF. The CDR3 DNA sequence: TGCAGCGTATCAGGACACCAAGACACCGGGGAGCTGTTTTTT.

V and J are TRBV28 and TRBJ2-3; 8 nucleotides match TRBD2. The CDR3 length is 16 residues. Per germline, CDR1 MDHEN and CDR2 SYDVKM. The V gene end was trimmed by 6 bases and the J gene end by 5 bases; junction bases not matched to a gene: 13. CDR3 sequence reads: CASRPPGTSDGDTQYF. The DNA for the CDR3 is TGTGCCAGCAGGCCCCCCGGGACTAGTGATGGAGATACGCAGTATTTT. The full variable domain, with the rest looked up from reference TRBV28 and TRBJ2-3, is DVKVTQSSRYLVKRTGEKVFLECVQDMDHENMFWYRQDPGLGLRLIYFSYDVKMKEKGDIPEGYSVSREKKERFSLILESASTNQTSMYLCASRPPGTSDGDTQYFGPGTRLTVL.